This T cell receptor beta chain was obtained from a study of blood T cells in healthy people across ages. Study-wide findings and caveats: Expanded clonotype shifts may have been confounded, as the donors had an unknown CMV status. Whereas aged donors had fewer naive CD4+ cells, long-lived donors had more of them and higher diversity.

Trimming cost V 6 bases and J 4 bases, with 12 bases left between them. Germline CDR1 MNHNY, CDR2 SVGAGI (reference sequence). The CDR3 totals 13 residues. The use of a sample-barcoded 5' primer and a J-beta primer mix characterized a second PCR of about 6 to 12 cycles. Each cDNA molecule was tagged by a template-switch adaptor with 12 random nucleotides. TCRdb redid the calling of the 5' RACE reads with MiXCR, one entry per CDR3 protein. The sample consists of 1 million or so distinct CDR3 sequences, less than 50% of them appearing once. Total RNA, at least 6 micrograms per sample, came from PBMCs. This clonotype has a handful of counts. Antigen specificity is unknown.

The sequence came from a woman in her sixties or seventies in good health. Input material: blood. This chain connects TRBV6-6 to TRBJ1-1; D gene unclear. CDR3 nucleotide sequence: TGTGCCAGCAGCACGACGCGGTCCACTGAAGCTTTCTTT. Translating it yields CASSTTRSTEAFF.